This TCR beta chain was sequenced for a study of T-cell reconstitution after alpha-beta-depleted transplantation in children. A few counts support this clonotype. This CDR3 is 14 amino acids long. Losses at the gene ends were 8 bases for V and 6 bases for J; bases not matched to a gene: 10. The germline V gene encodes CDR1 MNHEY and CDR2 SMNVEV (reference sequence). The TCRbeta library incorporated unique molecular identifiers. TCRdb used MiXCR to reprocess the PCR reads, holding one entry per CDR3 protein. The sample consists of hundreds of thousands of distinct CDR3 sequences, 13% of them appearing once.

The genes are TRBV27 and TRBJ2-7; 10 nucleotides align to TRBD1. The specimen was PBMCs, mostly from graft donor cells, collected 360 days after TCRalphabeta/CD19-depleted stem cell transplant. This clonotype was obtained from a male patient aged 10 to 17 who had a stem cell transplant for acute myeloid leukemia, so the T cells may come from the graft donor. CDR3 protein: CASGVDRGLLEQYF. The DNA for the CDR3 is TGTGCCAGCGGGGTAGACAGGGGGCTACTCGAGCAGTACTTC.